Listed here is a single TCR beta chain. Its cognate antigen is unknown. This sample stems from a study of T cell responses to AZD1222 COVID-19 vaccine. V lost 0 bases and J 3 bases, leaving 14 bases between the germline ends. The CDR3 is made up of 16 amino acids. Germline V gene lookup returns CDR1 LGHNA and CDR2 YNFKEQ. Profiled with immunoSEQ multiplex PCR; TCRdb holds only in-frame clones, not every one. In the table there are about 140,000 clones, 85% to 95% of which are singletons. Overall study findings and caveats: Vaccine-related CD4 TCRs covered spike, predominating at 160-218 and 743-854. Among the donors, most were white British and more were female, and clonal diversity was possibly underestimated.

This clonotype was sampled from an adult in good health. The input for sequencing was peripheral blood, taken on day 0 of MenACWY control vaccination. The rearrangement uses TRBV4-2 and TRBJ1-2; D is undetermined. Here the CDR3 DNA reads TGTGCCAGCAGCCAAGACGGCGGCTACCCAGACTATGGCTACACCTTC. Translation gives CASSQDGGYPDYGYTF.